The sequence of this T cell receptor beta chain was determined in a study of shared clonotypes between healthy human individuals. About this clone: The same CDR3 also results from other DNA sequences found in this sample.

Produced via immunoSEQ multiplex PCR; TCRdb's table is partial and in-frame only. Of around 240,000 clones in the sample, about 69% are singletons; the top ten hold 8.5% to 14%. J gave up 4 bases and V 0 bases, and 4 bases lay outside the gene matches. This CDR3 is built from 16 residues. Germline values: CDR1 SEHNR, CDR2 FQNEAQ (reference sequence). The V gene is TRBV7-9, the J gene TRBJ2-1; 9 bases are a match to TRBD2. The clonotype was recovered from a young man in good health. Sequencing was performed on memory CD4+ T cells sorted from blood. Subset denoted: CD45RA-negative fraction. CDR3 DNA: TGTGCCAGCAGCTTAGCCCTAGCGGGGACGTACAATGAGCAGTTCTTC. It translates to CASSLALAGTYNEQFF.